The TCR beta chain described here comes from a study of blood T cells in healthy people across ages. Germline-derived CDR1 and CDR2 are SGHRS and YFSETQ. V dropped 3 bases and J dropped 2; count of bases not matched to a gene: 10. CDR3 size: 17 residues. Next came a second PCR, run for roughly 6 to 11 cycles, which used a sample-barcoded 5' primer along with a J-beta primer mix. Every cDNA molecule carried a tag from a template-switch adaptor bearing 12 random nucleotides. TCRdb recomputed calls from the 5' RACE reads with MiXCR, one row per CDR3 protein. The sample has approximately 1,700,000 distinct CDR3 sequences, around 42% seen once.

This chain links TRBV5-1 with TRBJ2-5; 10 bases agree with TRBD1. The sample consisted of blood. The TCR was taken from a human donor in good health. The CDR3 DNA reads TGCGCCAGCAGCTATGGGACAGGGGACCCTACTCAAGAGACCCAGTACTTC. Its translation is CASSYGTGDPTQETQYF.